These 24 T cell receptor beta chains share one sample of origin, sequenced in a study of identical twins. Each CDR3 protein is one row after TCRdb ran MiXCR on the 5' RACE reads. The table lists under 350,000 distinct CDR3 sequences, 8% to 9.5% of them singletons. These data also featured in a second study, about yellow fever vaccine responses in identical twins.

The sequenced material came from CD8+ T cells sorted from blood. These receptor sequences come from a young woman in good health.

This clonotype has at least ten counts. The genes are TRBV7-8 and TRBJ2-3; D is unclear. V was trimmed by 0 bases and J by 1 base, leaving 8 bases between them. Germline CDR1 and CDR2: SGHVS and FQNEAQ. The CDR3 runs to 15 residues. The CDR3 here is CASSLATTGTDTQYF. The CDR3 nucleotides read TGTGCCAGCAGCTTAGCCACTACAGGCACAGATACGCAGTATTTT.

The chain employs TRBV20-1 and TRBJ2-7; 7 nucleotides agree with TRBD2. The ends lost 7 bases at V and 7 bases at J; junction bases unmatched: 13. Germline V lookup: CDR1 DFQATT, CDR2 SNEGSKA (reference sequence). The CDR3 extends over 13 amino acids. In nucleotides, the CDR3 is TGCAGTGTGCTTTTATGGGGGGGTAGGGAGCAGTACTTC. Its protein product is CSVLLWGGREQYF.

This chain connects TRBV29-1 to TRBJ1-1; D is unclear. The V end lost 1 base, the J end lost 8 bases, and 8 bases lay between the germline ends. Germline values: CDR1 SQVTM, CDR2 ANQGSEA. This CDR3 spans 11 amino acids. CDR3 sequence: CSVEGYGEAFF. DNA of the CDR3: TGCAGCGTTGAAGGGTATGGAGAAGCTTTCTTT.

This clonotype was recorded a few times. V gene TRBV2 combines with J gene TRBJ2-7; the D gene is possibly TRBD2 (6 bases). V was cut by 4 bases and J by 2 bases, with 12 bases left in between. Germline values: CDR1 SNHLY, CDR2 FYNNEI. This CDR3 spans 14 amino acids. In DNA form, the CDR3 reads TGTGCCAGCAGTGGGGAGGCTTGGGCCTACGAGCAGTACTTC. The encoded protein is CASSGEAWAYEQYF.

This clonotype was counted between two and nine times. V usage is TRBV25-1 and J usage is TRBJ2-6; possibly TRBD1 for D (6 bases). CDR3 size: 15 residues. The germline V gene encodes CDR1 MGHDK and CDR2 SYGVNS. Trimming removed 6 bases at V and 2 bases at J, with 11 bases between. The CDR3 is CASRENRAGANVLTF. The CDR3 DNA follows: TGTGCCAGCAGGGAAAACAGGGCTGGGGCCAACGTCCTGACTTTC.

As DNA, the CDR3 is TGTGCCAGCGGCCGGGCCTTCTACAATGAGCAGTTCTTC. Translation gives CASGRAFYNEQFF. This sequence joins TRBV6-1 and TRBJ2-1; no reliable D call. The CDR3 spans 13 residues. The germline gives CDR1 MNHNS, CDR2 SASEGT. Trimming took 8 bases from V and 3 from J, leaving 11 bases between them.

This clonotype was counted many times. The chain uses TRBV29-1 and TRBJ2-7, with no clear D. V lost 4 bases and J 5 bases, leaving 6 bases between the germline ends. The CDR3 covers 10 residues. Germline CDR1 and CDR2: SQVTM and ANQGSEA. CDR3 DNA sequence: TGCAGCGTTGTATTGCACGAGCAGTACTTC. This codes for CSVVLHEQYF.

Many counts were recorded for this clonotype. This chain joins TRBV12-3 or TRBV12-4 and TRBJ1-2; a possible D gene is TRBD1 (5 bases). Trimming removed 6 bases from V and 1 base from J, with 12 bases in between. CDR3 length: 14 amino acids. CDR3 DNA: TGTGCCAGCAGCAGACAGTACCTTAACTATGGCTACACCTTC. It translates to CASSRQYLNYGYTF.

This clonotype has at least ten counts. The V and J genes are TRBV4-1 and TRBJ2-5, with D possibly TRBD2 on 5 matching bases. V gave up 6 bases and J gave up 2 bases, with 16 bases separating them. The CDR3 contains 15 residues. Germline lookup yields CDR1 MGHRA and CDR2 YSYEKL. CDR3 coding DNA: TGCGCCAGCAGTCCCCTCGGGGATGAACAAGAGACCCAGTACTTC. It encodes CASSPLGDEQETQYF.

The chain links TRBV2 to TRBJ2-7; 11 bases are a match to TRBD2. The CDR3 extends over 16 amino acids. Germline assignment: CDR1 SNHLY and CDR2 FYNNEI. V lost 5 bases, J lost 3 bases, and 9 bases stayed unmatched. CDR3 bases: TGTGCCAGCAGTCTAGGCCCGGGACTAGCGGACTACGAGCAGTACTTC. Its protein is CASSLGPGLADYEQYF.

This clonotype was observed many times. The rearrangement uses TRBV4-2 and TRBJ2-7; D unclear. V gave up 4 bases and J gave up 2 bases, with 9 bases separating them. The CDR3 is 13 residues long. Germline V gene sequence: CDR1 LGHNA, CDR2 YNFKEQ. The CDR3 DNA is TGTGCCAGCAGCCCGACCCCAGCCTACGAGCAGTACTTC. The encoded protein is CASSPTPAYEQYF.

This clonotype was seen more than once but under ten times. The chain links TRBV2 to TRBJ2-1, with D tentatively TRBD2 (6 bases). Germline values: CDR1 SNHLY, CDR2 FYNNEI. V was clipped by 1 base and J by 2 bases, with 9 bases between them. The CDR3 is 15 amino acids. The DNA of the CDR3 is TGTGCCAGCAGTGAAGGGGGGGAGCCCTACAATGAGCAGTTCTTC. Amino acid sequence: CASSEGGEPYNEQFF.

This sequence joins TRBV15 and TRBJ2-1, with D possibly TRBD1 on 6 matching bases. V lost 0 bases and J lost 6, with 12 bases in between. CDR1 is LNHNV and CDR2 is YYDKDF in the germline V gene (reference sequence). This CDR3 spans 15 amino acids. The CDR3 DNA reads TGTGCCACCAGCAGAGACAGGGGAATTTTCAATGAGCAGTTCTTC. Residues: CATSRDRGIFNEQFF.

This clonotype was observed at least ten times. V usage is TRBV20-1 and J usage is TRBJ2-7; D is possibly TRBD1 (6 bases). V dropped 0 bases and J dropped 1 base, with 10 bases sitting between them. This CDR3 comprises 14 residues. Germline CDR1 DFQATT, CDR2 SNEGSKA (reference sequence). CDR3 sequence reads: CSARDVQGSYEQYF. Here the CDR3 DNA reads TGCAGTGCTAGAGATGTTCAGGGGTCCTACGAGCAGTACTTC.

This clonotype has at least ten counts. The gene calls are TRBV12-3 or TRBV12-4 and TRBJ2-7, with 9 nucleotides matching TRBD1. This CDR3 comprises 15 residues. With V trimmed by 3 bases and J by 4 bases, 7 bases remained unmatched. CDR3 bases: TGTGCCAGCAGTTTCTCAGGGGACAGGGATTACGAGCAGTACTTC. The encoded protein is CASSFSGDRDYEQYF.

This clonotype was seen only a few times. The chain links TRBV20-1 to TRBJ2-3; TRBD2 is a possible D gene (6 bases). Deletions cut 0 bases from V and 0 bases from J, with 19 bases between. The length of the CDR3 is 18 residues. Germline CDR1 reads DFQATT; CDR2 reads SNEGSKA (reference sequence). CDR3 amino acids: CSARDREAVRLSTDTQYF. The CDR3 DNA follows: TGCAGTGCTAGAGATAGGGAGGCGGTCCGTTTGAGCACAGATACGCAGTATTTT.

This clonotype came up many times. This rearrangement joins TRBV28 to TRBJ2-3; D might be TRBD1 (6 bases). Germline CDR1 MDHEN, CDR2 SYDVKM. There are 15 residues in the CDR3. V was trimmed by 4 bases and J by 5 bases, leaving 16 bases between them. CDR3 protein: CASSSLRQEQDTQYF. Written as DNA, the CDR3 is TGTGCCAGCAGTTCTCTTCGACAGGAGCAAGATACGCAGTATTTT.

This sequence joins TRBV4-2 and TRBJ1-1, with 8 bases aligning to TRBD1. The germline V gene has CDR1 LGHNA and CDR2 YNFKEQ. The CDR3 has 20 amino acids. The V and J ends lost 0 bases and 1 base, in that order; junction bases with no gene match: 16. The CDR3 DNA is TGTGCCAGCAGCCAAGAACCCAGGACAGGGATGGGTTCGCGGAACACTGAAGCTTTCTTT. This codes for CASSQEPRTGMGSRNTEAFF.

The rearrangement uses TRBV5-6 and TRBJ1-2, with D perhaps matching TRBD1 (5 bases). CDR1 and CDR2 from the germline V gene are SGHDT and YYEEEE. Deletions cut 5 bases from V and 4 bases from J, with 15 bases between. The CDR3 extends over 14 amino acids. The CDR3 DNA sequence: TGTGCCAGCAGACCCGACGGTGGGGGCTATGGCTACACCTTC. Amino acids: CASRPDGGGYGYTF.

The rearrangement links TRBV7-3 to TRBJ2-3; TRBD2 matches at 9 bases. Trimming at V came to 6 bases and at J to 4 bases, leaving 2 bases not matched to a gene. Germline V lookup: CDR1 SGHTA, CDR2 FQGTGA. The CDR3 is made up of 13 amino acids. This CDR3 reads CASRTSGADTQYF. CDR3 DNA: TGTGCCAGCAGGACTAGCGGTGCAGATACGCAGTATTTT. The full variable domain, its missing parts supplied by reference TRBV7-3 and TRBJ2-3, is GAGVSQTPSNKVTEKGKYVELRCDPISGHTALYWYRQSLGQGPEFLIYFQGTGAADDSGLPNDRFFAVRPEGSVSTLKIQRTERGDSAVYLCASRTSGADTQYFGPGTRLTVL.

The chain carries TRBV7-6 and TRBJ2-3, with TRBD2 matching over 9 bases. This CDR3 comprises 17 residues. The V segment lost 5 bases and the J segment 0 bases; nucleotides outside the gene matches: 9. Germline lookup yields CDR1 SGHVS and CDR2 FNYEAQ. The chain's CDR3 is CASSLLSSGISTDTQYF. CDR3 coding DNA: TGTGCCAGCAGCCTTCTGTCTAGCGGGATCAGCACAGATACGCAGTATTTT.

This clonotype was detected only a few times. V and J are TRBV12-3 or TRBV12-4 and TRBJ1-2, with a weak D call TRBD1 (5 bases). This CDR3 region has 16 residues. Trimming pared 4 bases from V and 3 bases from J, leaving 18 bases between. CDR3 nucleotides: TGTGCCAGCAGTTCAAGCGGAGGGGCGAGGGACTATGGCTACACCTTC. The encoded protein is CASSSSGGARDYGYTF.

The table lists this clonotype with a few counts. This chain connects TRBV28 to TRBJ2-1; 12 bases align to TRBD2. V was clipped by 6 bases and J by 8 bases; unmatched bases: 5. The CDR3 has 14 amino acids. In germline, CDR1 is MDHEN, CDR2 SYDVKM. The CDR3 loop is CASRRTSGIDEQFF. For the CDR3, the DNA is TGTGCCAGCAGACGGACTAGCGGGATTGATGAGCAGTTCTTC.

Only a few counts were recorded for this clonotype. The genes are TRBV7-9 and TRBJ2-7; TRBD2 is a possible D gene (5 bases). The germline V gene encodes CDR1 SEHNR and CDR2 FQNEAQ (reference sequence). The CDR3 sequence is 12 residues long. Trimming removed 5 bases at V and 7 bases at J, with 12 bases between. CDR3 loop: CASSERTGEQYF. CDR3 nucleotide sequence: TGTGCCAGCAGCGAAAGAACGGGGGAGCAGTACTTC.